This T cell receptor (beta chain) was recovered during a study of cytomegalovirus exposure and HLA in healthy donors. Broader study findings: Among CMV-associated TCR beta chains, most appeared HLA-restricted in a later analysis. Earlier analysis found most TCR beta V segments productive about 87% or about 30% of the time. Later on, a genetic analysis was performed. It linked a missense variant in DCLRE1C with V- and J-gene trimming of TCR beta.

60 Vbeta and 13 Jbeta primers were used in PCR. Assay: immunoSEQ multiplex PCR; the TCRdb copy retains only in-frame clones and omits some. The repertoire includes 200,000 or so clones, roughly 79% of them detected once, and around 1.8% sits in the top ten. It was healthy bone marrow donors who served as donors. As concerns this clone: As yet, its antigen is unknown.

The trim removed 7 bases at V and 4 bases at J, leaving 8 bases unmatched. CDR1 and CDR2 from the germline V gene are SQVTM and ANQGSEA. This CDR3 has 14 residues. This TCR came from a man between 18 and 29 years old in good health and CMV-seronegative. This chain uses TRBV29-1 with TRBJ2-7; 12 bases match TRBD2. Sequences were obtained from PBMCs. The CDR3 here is CSATTSGGPYEQYF. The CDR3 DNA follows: TGCAGCGCCACAACTAGCGGGGGGCCGTACGAGCAGTACTTC.